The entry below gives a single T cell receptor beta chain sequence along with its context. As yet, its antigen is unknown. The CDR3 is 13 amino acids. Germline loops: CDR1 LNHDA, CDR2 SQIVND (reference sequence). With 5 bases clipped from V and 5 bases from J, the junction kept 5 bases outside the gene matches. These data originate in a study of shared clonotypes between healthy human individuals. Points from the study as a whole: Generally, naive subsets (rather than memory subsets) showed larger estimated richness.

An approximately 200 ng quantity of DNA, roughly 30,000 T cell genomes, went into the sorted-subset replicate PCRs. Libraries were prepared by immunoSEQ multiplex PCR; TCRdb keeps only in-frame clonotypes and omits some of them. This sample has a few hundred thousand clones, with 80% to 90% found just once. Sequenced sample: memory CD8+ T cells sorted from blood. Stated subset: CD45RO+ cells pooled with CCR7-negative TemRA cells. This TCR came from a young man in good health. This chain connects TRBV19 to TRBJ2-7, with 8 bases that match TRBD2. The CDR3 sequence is CASSAGGSNEQYF. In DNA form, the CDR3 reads TGTGCCAGTAGTGCGGGGGGATCAAACGAGCAGTACTTC. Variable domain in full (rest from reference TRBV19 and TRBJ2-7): DGGITQSPKYLFRKEGQNVTLSCEQNLNHDAMYWYRQDPGQGLRLIYYSQIVNDFQKGDIAEGYSVSREKKESFPLTVTSAQKNPTAFYLCASSAGGSNEQYFGPGTRLTVT.